The present T cell receptor (beta chain) was sequenced within a study of shared T cell receptors in the human thymus. Produced via immunoSEQ multiplex PCR; TCRdb's table is partial and in-frame only. The sample lists hundreds of thousands of clones; approximately 89% were seen once. The CDR3 contains 16 residues. V was pared by 6 bases and J by 0 bases, with 5 bases of the junction left unmatched. CDR1 is MDHEN and CDR2 is SYDVKM in the germline V gene. Another study also made use of these data, one on human thymus T cells. That paper states: Congenital heart defects were the reason for the corrective surgery that the donors, healthy Finnish infants, were having. Thymic resections from corrective heart surgery supplied the tissue. Seemingly biased V and J gene usage marked thymic and blood repertoires. What related research reported was that thymic repertoires overlapped highly among unrelated individuals.

The chain recombines TRBV28 with TRBJ2-3, with 11 nucleotides matching TRBD2. The sequence was obtained from a boy less than two years old with a congenital heart defect. The sequencing input was thymocytes. This CDR3 is CASSRTSGSSTDTQYF. DNA for the CDR3: TGTGCCAGCAGCCGGACTAGCGGGTCTAGCACAGATACGCAGTATTTT. Full variable domain (rest looked up from reference TRBV28 and TRBJ2-3): DVKVTQSSRYLVKRTGEKVFLECVQDMDHENMFWYRQDPGLGLRLIYFSYDVKMKEKGDIPEGYSVSREKKERFSLILESASTNQTSMYLCASSRTSGSSTDTQYFGPGTRLTVL.